This T cell receptor (beta chain) was found in a study of cytomegalovirus exposure and HLA in healthy donors. Study background: The roughly 130 validation repertoires used the same platform as the roughly 720 first-cohort repertoires (as reported by a later analysis). Study findings and constraints: First-cohort TCR clusters were later found to tend to co-occur in the roughly 110 validation repertoires. Most observed TCR sequences were rare, whereas some public TCRs were detected in many donors.

As to this clone: Antigen specificity is unknown.

The donors were part of the 120-subject validation cohort, which stood apart from the approximately 700-subject first cohort. Sequenced by immunoSEQ multiplex PCR; TCRdb stores in-frame clones only, minus some. This table has 250,000 or so clones, around 87% appearing once. Trimming pared 5 bases from V and 9 bases from J, leaving 11 bases between. The length of the CDR3 is 13 residues. The germline gives CDR1 MNHEY, CDR2 SMNVEV (reference sequence). The rearrangement joins TRBV27 to TRBJ1-6; D unclear. Sequencing input: PBMCs. This clonotype was obtained from a woman under 30 in good health and CMV-seronegative. The CDR3 DNA reads as TGTGCCAGCAGTGTCGCGGTTGGTTCACCCCTCCACTTT. Encoded protein: CASSVAVGSPLHF.